The clone carrying this TCR beta chain was recorded a few times. Its target is not known. With 6 bases removed from V and 2 bases from J, the gap between germline ends came to 8 bases. There are 13 residues in the CDR3. CDR1 and CDR2 from the germline V gene are SGHAT and FQNNGV. This sample is part of a study of identical twins. The study's findings and limits: Fewer insertions characterized abundant cord blood beta clonotypes, whereas memory repertoires showed none. Twins' surplus sharing was weaker for beta out-of-frame sequences. In zero-insertion analyses, partial confounding could arise from invariant MAIT and iNKT cells.

Template switching added a universal primer site, and cDNA bore unique molecular identifiers. TCRdb reanalysed the 5' RACE reads using MiXCR and keeps one entry per CDR3 protein. The sample records around 370,000 distinct CDR3 sequences, 7% to 9.5% being singletons. Sequenced input: naive T cells sorted from blood. This TCR was sampled from a woman aged 45-59 years in good health. The V call is TRBV11-2, the J call TRBJ2-1; D unresolved. The CDR3 region is CASRYYAYNEQFF. The DNA of the CDR3 is TGTGCCAGCAGATACTACGCCTACAATGAGCAGTTCTTC.